Following are 16 T cell receptor beta chains from one sample sequenced in a study of cytomegalovirus exposure and HLA in healthy donors. Both 60 Vbeta primers and 13 Jbeta primers went into the PCR. The method was immunoSEQ multiplex PCR; TCRdb's version includes in-frame clones alone and lacks a portion of them. The sample has about 130,000 clones, approximately 69% seen once. Sequencing input: PBMCs. The receptors here all came from a man between 35 and 55 years old in good health and CMV-seropositive.

The chain employs TRBV7-9 and TRBJ1-1; 8 bases line up with TRBD1. The CDR3 sequence is 15 residues long. The germline V gene has CDR1 SEHNR and CDR2 FQNEAQ (reference sequence). V trimming: 5 bases; J trimming: 6 bases; junction bases outside the gene matches: 11. The CDR3 DNA reads as TGTGCCAGCAGCCCCCCAAGACAGGGGTGGGCTGAAGCTTTCTTT. It encodes CASSPPRQGWAEAFF.

This clone was seen only once. The chain employs TRBV4-1 and TRBJ1-5, with 8 bases that match TRBD1. The CDR3 is made up of 16 amino acids. Germline V gene sequence: CDR1 MGHRA, CDR2 YSYEKL. The trim removed 4 bases at V and 4 bases at J, leaving 9 bases unmatched. The CDR3 DNA follows: TGCGCCAGCAGCCTGTCTAGACAGGGGATAAATCAGCCCCAGCATTTT. Translating gives CASSLSRQGINQPQHF.

The rearrangement links TRBV7-3 to TRBJ1-2; D gene uncertain. The V end lost 4 bases, the J end lost 4 bases, and 16 bases lay between the germline ends. The CDR3 loop spans 15 amino acids. Germline-derived CDR1 and CDR2 are SGHTA and FQGTGA. DNA for the CDR3: TGTGCCAGCAGCTCAAATGGGCGGGCGGGCTATGGCTACACCTTC. As protein: CASSSNGRAGYGYTF.

The genes are TRBV18 and TRBJ1-1, with TRBD1 matching over 8 bases. With 3 bases clipped from V and 5 bases from J, the junction kept 8 bases outside the gene matches. This CDR3 spans 15 amino acids. Germline V gene data show CDR1 as KGHSH and CDR2 as LQKENI. CDR3 residues: CASSPPTGVWTEAFF. The CDR3 DNA follows: TGTGCCAGCTCACCTCCGACAGGGGTTTGGACTGAAGCTTTCTTT.

The chain combines TRBV29-1 with TRBJ1-1; 9 bases are shared with TRBD1. CDR1 is SQVTM, CDR2 ANQGSEA, per germline. The CDR3 loop spans 13 amino acids. The J segment lost 4 bases and the V segment lost 7 bases, leaving 7 bases of the junction unmatched. CDR3 DNA: TGCAGCGGATTACAGGGGGCAGTCACTGAAGCTTTCTTT. The encoded protein is CSGLQGAVTEAFF.

V and J are TRBV5-1 and TRBJ1-1; the match to TRBD1 covers 7 bases. The V segment lost 2 bases and the J segment 5 bases; nucleotides outside the gene matches: 12. This CDR3 contains 16 residues. In germline, CDR1 is SGHRS, CDR2 YFSETQ. In DNA form, the CDR3 reads TGCGCCAGCAGCTTACAGGGGAGATCAATTAAAACTGAAGCTTTCTTT. Its translation is CASSLQGRSIKTEAFF.

This clone is classed as medium-sized. V gene TRBV30 combines with J gene TRBJ1-1, with D unclear. The CDR3 is 13 residues long. Trimming removed 4 bases from V and 0 bases from J, with 9 bases in between. Germline V lookup: CDR1 GTSNPN, CDR2 SVGIG (reference sequence). Written as DNA, the CDR3 is TGTGCCTGGACTCCCTCCCTGAACACTGAAGCTTTCTTT. Protein product: CAWTPSLNTEAFF. Complete variable domain (other parts from reference TRBV30 and TRBJ1-1): SQTIHQWPATLVQPVGSPLSLECTVEGTSNPNLYWYRQAAGRGLQLLFYSVGIGQISSEVPQNLSASRPQDRQFILSSKKLLLSDSGFYLCAWTPSLNTEAFFGQGTRLTVV.

The genes are TRBV5-1 and TRBJ2-7; 11 nucleotides agree with TRBD1. From germline, CDR1 is SGHRS and CDR2 YFSETQ. V shed 2 bases and J 1 base; nucleotides not matched to a gene: 2. The CDR3 runs 15 residues. CDR3 protein: CASSFGTGGSYEQYF. The CDR3 DNA is TGCGCCAGCAGCTTCGGGACAGGGGGATCCTACGAGCAGTACTTC.

The chain recombines TRBV30 with TRBJ1-5; D might be TRBD1 (5 bases). Germline V gene data show CDR1 as GTSNPN and CDR2 as SVGIG (reference sequence). This CDR3 region has 15 residues. Trimming took 2 bases from V and 1 from J, leaving 12 bases between them. CDR3 DNA: TGTGCCTGGAGTTCCGGGGGTAGAAGCAATCAGCCCCAGCATTTT. Its translation: CAWSSGGRSNQPQHF.

The genes are TRBV5-4 and TRBJ2-5; tentative D call: TRBD2 (6 bases). The CDR3 extends over 16 amino acids. Between the trimmed V and J ends, which lost 5 bases and 5 bases, there was a span of 22 bases. CDR1 SGHNT and CDR2 YYREEE come from the germline V gene (reference sequence). The CDR3 protein is CASSMPGLASGETQYF. The CDR3 DNA reads TGTGCCAGCAGTATGCCGGGGCTAGCGTCAGGGGAGACCCAGTACTTC.

This clone was seen just once. The gene calls are TRBV2 and TRBJ1-1; perhaps TRBD1 as D (6 bases). The CDR3 is 13 amino acids. From germline, CDR1 is SNHLY and CDR2 FYNNEI. V was cut by 6 bases and J by 9 bases, with 17 bases left in between. The CDR3 loop is CASRDRDTHKAFF. The DNA of the CDR3 is TGTGCCAGCAGGGACCGGGACACACATAAAGCTTTCTTT.

The chain recombines TRBV7-7 with TRBJ2-2; the D gene is possibly TRBD1 (5 bases). The CDR3 extends over 13 amino acids. Per the germline V gene, CDR1 is SSHAT and CDR2 is FNYEAQ (reference sequence). V was shortened by 5 bases and J by 6 bases, with 10 bases between the two germline ends. The CDR3 loop reads CASSPRTPGELFF. CDR3 coding DNA: TGTGCCAGCAGCCCGCGGACACCCGGGGAGCTGTTTTTT.

This chain joins TRBV15 and TRBJ1-5; D is unclear. CDR1 LNHNV and CDR2 YYDKDF come from the germline V gene (reference sequence). Trimming stripped 0 bases from V and 8 bases from J, with 5 bases between. This CDR3 has 12 residues. The CDR3 sequence: CATSRDLEPQHF. The CDR3 DNA follows: TGTGCCACCAGCAGAGATTTAGAGCCCCAGCATTTT.

In the case of this clone: A junction end diverges from the germline sequence, so it may reflect a read error. V usage is TRBV7-7 and J usage is TRBJ2-1; D gene ambiguous. The CDR3 length is 13 residues. Germline CDR1 SSHAT, CDR2 FNYEAQ (reference sequence). The CDR3 region has the DNA TGTGCTAGCAGCATCGACTCCCACAATGAGCAGTTCTTC. It codes for CASSIDSHNEQFF.

Remarks on this clone: The sample has other DNA sequences that encode this CDR3 too. This chain uses TRBV29-1 with TRBJ2-7; 8 bases map to TRBD2. Trimming took 6 bases from V and 4 from J; bases not matched to a gene: 2. This CDR3 is built from 11 residues. CDR1 and CDR2 from the germline V gene are SQVTM and ANQGSEA. DNA of the CDR3: TGCAGCGTCGAGCGGGGGTACGAGCAGTACTTC. The encoded protein is CSVERGYEQYF.

CDR3 bases: TGTGCCAGCAGCTTGTCAGGGGACCAGCCCCAGCATTTT. Translation gives CASSLSGDQPQHF. The chain employs TRBV7-8 and TRBJ1-5; weak D call: TRBD1 (6 bases). This CDR3 is built from 13 residues. In germline, CDR1 is SGHVS, CDR2 FQNEAQ. Trimming took 3 bases from V and 7 from J, leaving 10 bases between them. The whole variable domain, filled in from reference TRBV7-8 and TRBJ1-5, reads GAGVSQSPRYKVAKRGQDVALRCDPISGHVSLFWYQQALGQGPEFLTYFQNEAQLDKSGLPSDRFFAERPEGSVSTLKIQRTQQEDSAVYLCASSLSGDQPQHFGDGTRLSIL.